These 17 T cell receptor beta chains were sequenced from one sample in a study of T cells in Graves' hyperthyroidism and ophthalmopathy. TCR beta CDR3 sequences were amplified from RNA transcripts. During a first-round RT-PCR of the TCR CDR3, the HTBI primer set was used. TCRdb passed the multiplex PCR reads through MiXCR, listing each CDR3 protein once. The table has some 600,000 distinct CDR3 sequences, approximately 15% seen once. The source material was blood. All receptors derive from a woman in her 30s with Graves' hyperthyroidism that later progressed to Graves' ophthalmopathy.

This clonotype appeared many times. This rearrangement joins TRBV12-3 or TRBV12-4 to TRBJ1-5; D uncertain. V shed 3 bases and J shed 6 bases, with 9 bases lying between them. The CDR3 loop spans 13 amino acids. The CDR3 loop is CASSLGNGQPQHF. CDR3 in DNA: TGTGCCAGCAGTTTGGGGAATGGTCAGCCCCAGCATTTT.

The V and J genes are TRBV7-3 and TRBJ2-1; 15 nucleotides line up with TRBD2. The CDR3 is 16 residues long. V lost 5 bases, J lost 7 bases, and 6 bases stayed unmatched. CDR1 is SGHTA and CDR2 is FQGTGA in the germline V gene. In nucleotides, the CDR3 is TGTGCCAGCAGCGAGTCGGGACTAGCGGGAGGAAATGAGCAGTTCTTC. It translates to CASSESGLAGGNEQFF.

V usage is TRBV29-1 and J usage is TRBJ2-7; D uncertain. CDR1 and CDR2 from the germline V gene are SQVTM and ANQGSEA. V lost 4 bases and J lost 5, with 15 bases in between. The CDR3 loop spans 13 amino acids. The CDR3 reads CSVGGPLSHEQYF. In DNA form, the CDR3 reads TGCAGCGTTGGGGGTCCCCTTTCCCACGAGCAGTACTTC.

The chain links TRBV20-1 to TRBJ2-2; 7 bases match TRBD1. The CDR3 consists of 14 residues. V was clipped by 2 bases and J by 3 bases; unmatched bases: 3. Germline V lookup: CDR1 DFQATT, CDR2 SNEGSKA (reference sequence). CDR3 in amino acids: CSARRQGDTGELFF. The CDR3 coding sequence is TGCAGTGCTAGAAGGCAGGGGGACACCGGGGAGCTGTTTTTT.

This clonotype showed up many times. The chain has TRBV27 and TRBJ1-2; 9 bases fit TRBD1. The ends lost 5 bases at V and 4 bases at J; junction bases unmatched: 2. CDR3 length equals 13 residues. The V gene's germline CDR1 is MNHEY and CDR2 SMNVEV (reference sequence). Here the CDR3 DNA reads TGTGCCAGCAGTCAGACAGGGGGCTATGGCTACACCTTC. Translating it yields CASSQTGGYGYTF.

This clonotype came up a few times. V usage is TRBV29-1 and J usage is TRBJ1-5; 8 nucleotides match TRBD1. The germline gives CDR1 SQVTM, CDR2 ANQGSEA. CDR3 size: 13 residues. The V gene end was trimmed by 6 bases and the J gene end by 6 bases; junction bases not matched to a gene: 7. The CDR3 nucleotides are TGCAGCGTAGGCGACAGGGGAGGTCAGCCCCAGCATTTT. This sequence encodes CSVGDRGGQPQHF.

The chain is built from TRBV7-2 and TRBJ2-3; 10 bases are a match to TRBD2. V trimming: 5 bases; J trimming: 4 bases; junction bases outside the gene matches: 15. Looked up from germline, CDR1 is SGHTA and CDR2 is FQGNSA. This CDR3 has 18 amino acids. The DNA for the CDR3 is TGTGCCAGCAGCACAAATGCCCCTAGCGGGAGTAGTGCAGATACGCAGTATTTT. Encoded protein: CASSTNAPSGSSADTQYF.

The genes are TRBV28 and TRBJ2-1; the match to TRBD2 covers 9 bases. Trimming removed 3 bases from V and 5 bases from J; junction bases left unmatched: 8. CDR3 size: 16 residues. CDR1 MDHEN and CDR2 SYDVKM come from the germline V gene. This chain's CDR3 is CASSFSGGGVHNEQFF. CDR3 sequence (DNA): TGTGCCAGCAGTTTTAGCGGGGGTGGGGTTCACAATGAGCAGTTCTTC.

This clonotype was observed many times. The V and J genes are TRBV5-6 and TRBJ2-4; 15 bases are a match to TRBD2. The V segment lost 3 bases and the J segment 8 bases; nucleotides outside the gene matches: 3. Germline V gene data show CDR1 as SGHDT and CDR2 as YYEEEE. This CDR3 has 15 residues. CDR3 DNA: TGTGCCAGCAGCTATGGACTAGCGGGAGGGGACATTCAGTACTTC. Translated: CASSYGLAGGDIQYF.

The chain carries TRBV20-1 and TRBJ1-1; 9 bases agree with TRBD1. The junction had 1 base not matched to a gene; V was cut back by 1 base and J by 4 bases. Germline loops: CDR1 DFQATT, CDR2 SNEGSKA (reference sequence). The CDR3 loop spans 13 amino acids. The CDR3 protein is CSARGTGATEAFF. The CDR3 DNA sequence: TGCAGTGCTAGAGGGACAGGGGCCACTGAAGCTTTCTTT.

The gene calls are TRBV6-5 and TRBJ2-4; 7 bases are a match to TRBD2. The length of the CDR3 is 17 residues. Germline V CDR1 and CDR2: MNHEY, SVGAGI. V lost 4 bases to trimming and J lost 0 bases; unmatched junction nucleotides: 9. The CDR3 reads CASSWGGTLLAKNIQYF. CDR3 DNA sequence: TGTGCCAGCAGTTGGGGGGGAACACTTCTAGCCAAAAACATTCAGTACTTC.

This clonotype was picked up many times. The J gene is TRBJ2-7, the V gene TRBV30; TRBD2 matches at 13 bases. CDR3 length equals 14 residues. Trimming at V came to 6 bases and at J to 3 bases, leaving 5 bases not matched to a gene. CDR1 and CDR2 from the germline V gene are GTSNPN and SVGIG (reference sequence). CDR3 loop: CACRTSGSFYEQYF. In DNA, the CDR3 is TGTGCCTGTAGGACTAGCGGGAGTTTCTACGAGCAGTACTTC.

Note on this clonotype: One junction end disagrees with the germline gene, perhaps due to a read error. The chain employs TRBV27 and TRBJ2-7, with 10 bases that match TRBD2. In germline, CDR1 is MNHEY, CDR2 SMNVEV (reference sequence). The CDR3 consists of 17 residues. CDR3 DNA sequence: TGTGACAGCAGTTTACAGATACCCGGGACTAGCGACTACGAGCAGTACTTC. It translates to CDSSLQIPGTSDYEQYF.

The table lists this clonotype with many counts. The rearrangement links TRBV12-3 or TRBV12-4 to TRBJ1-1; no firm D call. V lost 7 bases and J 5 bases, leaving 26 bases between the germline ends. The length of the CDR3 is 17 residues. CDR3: CASTVFMAPSLGTEAFF. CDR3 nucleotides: TGTGCCAGCACCGTATTCATGGCCCCATCATTGGGGACTGAAGCTTTCTTT.

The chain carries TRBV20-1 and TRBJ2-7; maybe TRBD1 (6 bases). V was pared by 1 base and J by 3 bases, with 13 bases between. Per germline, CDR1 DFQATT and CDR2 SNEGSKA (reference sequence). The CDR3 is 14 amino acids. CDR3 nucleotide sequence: TGCAGTGCTAGAGGTCGGACAGACTACTACGAGCAGTACTTC. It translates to CSARGRTDYYEQYF.

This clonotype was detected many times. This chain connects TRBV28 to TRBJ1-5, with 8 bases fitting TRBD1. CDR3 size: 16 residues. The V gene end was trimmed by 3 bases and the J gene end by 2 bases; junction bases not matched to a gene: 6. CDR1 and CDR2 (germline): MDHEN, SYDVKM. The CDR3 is CASSFPRGLRNQPQHF. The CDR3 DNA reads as TGTGCCAGCAGTTTCCCCAGGGGGCTTCGCAATCAGCCCCAGCATTTT.

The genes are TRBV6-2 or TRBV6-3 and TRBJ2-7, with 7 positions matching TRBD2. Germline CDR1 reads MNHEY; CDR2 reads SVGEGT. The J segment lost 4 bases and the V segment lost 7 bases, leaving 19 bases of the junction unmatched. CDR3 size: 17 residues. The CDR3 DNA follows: TGTGCCAGCACTTTAGCGGACGAGGTTGGGACTAATTACGAGCAGTACTTC. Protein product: CASTLADEVGTNYEQYF.